This T cell receptor (beta chain) was found in a study of blood T cell repertoires in COVID-19. The length of the CDR3 is 15 residues. Per the germline V gene, CDR1 is ENHRY and CDR2 is SYGVKD. V was pared by 0 bases and J by 8 bases, with 16 bases between. Participant-given clinical history determined each cohort assignment. Clones were sequenced by immunoSEQ multiplex PCR, and TCRdb holds only the in-frame ones, with some missing. Of some 380,000 clones listed, more than 75% are singletons. The sequence was obtained from a man younger than 40 who had recovered from COVID-19. V gene TRBV10-3 combines with J gene TRBJ1-1, with D perhaps TRBD1 (5 bases). The source material was PBMCs or T cells enriched from blood (not recorded which). CDR3 residues: CAISESTTARGEAFF. The DNA for the CDR3 is TGTGCCATCAGTGAGTCTACGACAGCAAGGGGAGAAGCTTTCTTT.